This TCR beta chain was captured in a study of cytomegalovirus exposure and HLA in healthy donors. Study results and caveats: There were under 200 TCR beta chains listed as cytomegalovirus-associated.

The CDR3 has 15 residues. Germline loops: CDR1 LGHNA, CDR2 YSLEER. The junction had 3 bases not matched to a gene; V was cut back by 3 bases and J by 1 base. This clone is a singleton in its sample. What it binds is unknown. Assay used: immunoSEQ multiplex PCR; TCRdb lists only in-frame clones, some missing. This sample carries about 120,000 clones, around 89% of them seen once, and the ten largest clones take about 6%. The specimen sequenced was PBMCs. The clonotype was recovered from a woman younger than 30 in good health and CMV-seropositive. The chain combines TRBV4-3 with TRBJ2-7, with 10 bases that match TRBD2. CDR3: CASSQASGRSYEQYF. Written as DNA, the CDR3 is TGCGCCAGCAGCCAGGCTAGCGGGAGATCCTACGAGCAGTACTTC.